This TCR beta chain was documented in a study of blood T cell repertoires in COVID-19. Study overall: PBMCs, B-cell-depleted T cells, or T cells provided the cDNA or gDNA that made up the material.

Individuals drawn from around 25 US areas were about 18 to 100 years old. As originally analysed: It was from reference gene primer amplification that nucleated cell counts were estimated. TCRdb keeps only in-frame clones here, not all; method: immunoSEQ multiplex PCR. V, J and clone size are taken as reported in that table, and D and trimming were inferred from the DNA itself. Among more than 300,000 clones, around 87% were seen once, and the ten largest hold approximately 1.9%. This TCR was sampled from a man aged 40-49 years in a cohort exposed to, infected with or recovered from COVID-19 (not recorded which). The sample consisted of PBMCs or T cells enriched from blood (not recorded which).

Written as DNA, the CDR3 is TGTGCCAGCAGTTTACGTCAGGGAATTAACGTTAAGGAAGCTTTCTTT. Its protein product is CASSLRQGINVKEAFF. V is TRBV27 and J is TRBJ1-1; D is perhaps TRBD1 (5 bases). V was trimmed by 2 bases and J by 8 bases, leaving 21 bases between them. The CDR3 consists of 16 residues. From germline, CDR1 is MNHEY and CDR2 SMNVEV (reference sequence).